A single sample gave rise to the 17 T cell receptor beta chains below, sequenced in a study of cytomegalovirus exposure and HLA in healthy donors. Vbeta (60) and Jbeta (13) primers were used in the PCR. Profiling relied on immunoSEQ multiplex PCR, and the TCRdb table lists in-frame clones only, not all of them. The profile shows 150,000 to 200,000 clones, over 60% of them singletons. The specimen was PBMCs. All receptors come from a woman between 50 and 59 years old in good health and CMV-seropositive.

This clone showed up just once. The chain carries TRBV4-3 and TRBJ1-2; maybe TRBD1 (6 bases). The V gene lost 0 bases and the J gene lost 4 bases, with 18 bases spanning the gap. Germline V lookup: CDR1 LGHNA, CDR2 YSLEER. This CDR3 is built from 17 residues. CDR3 region: CASSQDWGGQLAYGYTF. The CDR3 coding sequence is TGCGCCAGCAGCCAAGATTGGGGGGGGCAGCTTGCCTATGGCTACACCTTC.

The rearrangement uses TRBV28 and TRBJ1-2, with D possibly matching TRBD1 (5 bases). Germline CDR1 and CDR2: MDHEN and SYDVKM. The CDR3 is 15 residues long. V dropped 9 bases and J dropped 5 bases, with 22 bases sitting between them. CDR3 protein: CARTLGGVFEYGYTF. CDR3 nucleotides: TGTGCCAGAACCTTGGGGGGGGTTTTTGAATATGGCTACACCTTC.

This clone was seen a handful of times. The chain combines TRBV19 with TRBJ1-4, with TRBD1 matching over 8 bases. The junction had 8 bases not matched to a gene; V was cut back by 5 bases and J by 6 bases. Germline-derived CDR1 and CDR2 are LNHDA and SQIVND (reference sequence). This CDR3 has 15 residues. The CDR3 sequence is CASSAYGQGHEKLFF. The CDR3 coding sequence is TGTGCCAGTAGTGCGTACGGACAGGGCCATGAAAAACTGTTTTTT.

This clone turned up a few times. The chain is built from TRBV14 and TRBJ1-3, with 7 bases fitting TRBD1. The ends lost 5 bases at V and 1 base at J; junction bases unmatched: 11. The CDR3 length is 17 residues. CDR1 is SGHDN and CDR2 is FVKESK in the germline V gene. The CDR3: CASSYGTAGRSGNTIYF. CDR3 bases: TGTGCCAGCAGCTACGGGACAGCTGGACGGTCTGGAAACACCATATATTTT. The full variable domain, completed using reference TRBV14 and TRBJ1-3, is EAGVTQFPSHSVIEKGQTVTLRCDPISGHDNLYWYRRVMGKEIKFLLHFVKESKQDESGMPNNRFLAERTGGTYSTLKVQPAELEDSGVYFCASSYGTAGRSGNTIYFGEGSWLTVV.

The chain combines TRBV19 with TRBJ1-5; maybe TRBD1 (5 bases). The CDR3 length is 16 residues. V was pared by 4 bases and J by 6 bases, with 19 bases between. Germline CDR1 and CDR2: LNHDA and SQIVND (reference sequence). In nucleotides, the CDR3 is TGTGCCAGTAGTACCCCCGGACAAAGATTGCGTCAGCCCCAGCATTTT. As protein: CASSTPGQRLRQPQHF.

The chain employs TRBV18 and TRBJ2-5; tentative D call: TRBD2 (5 bases). The germline gives CDR1 KGHSH, CDR2 LQKENI. V was shortened by 4 bases and J by 3 bases, with 24 bases between the two germline ends. The CDR3 runs 18 residues. The CDR3 DNA is TGTGCCAGCTCACGGTGGGAGACTCGAGAAGCCCCTAAAGAGACCCAGTACTTC. This translates into CASSRWETREAPKETQYF.

This clone showed up just once. The genes are TRBV15 and TRBJ2-7, with a tentative D call TRBD1 (6 bases). The CDR3 consists of 16 residues. The germline V gene encodes CDR1 LNHNV and CDR2 YYDKDF (reference sequence). V lost 0 bases, J lost 4 bases, and 16 bases lay in between. The CDR3 loop reads CATSRDQTGWKYEQYF. The CDR3 bases are TGTGCCACCAGCAGAGATCAAACAGGGTGGAAATACGAGCAGTACTTC.

The CDR3 DNA is TGTGCCAGCAGCTTGCAAGGACTAGCGGGATCCACAGATACGCAGTATTTT. Protein product: CASSLQGLAGSTDTQYF. The chain links TRBV7-9 to TRBJ2-3, with TRBD2 identical over 12 bases. V shed 3 bases, J shed 2 bases, and the junction held 6 bases outside the gene matches. CDR1 SEHNR and CDR2 FQNEAQ come from the germline V gene (reference sequence). CDR3 size: 17 residues.

This clone was seen a handful of times. This chain joins TRBV5-6 and TRBJ1-3, with 10 positions matching TRBD1. This CDR3 has 16 residues. Germline lookup yields CDR1 SGHDT and CDR2 YYEEEE. V lost 0 bases, J lost 5 bases, and 5 bases stayed unmatched. CDR3 coding DNA: TGTGCCAGCAGCTTGGCGGGACAGGGGCTAAGAAACACCATATATTTT. Protein product: CASSLAGQGLRNTIYF.

This clone is a singleton in its sample. This sequence joins TRBV6-1 and TRBJ1-5; 8 positions agree with TRBD1. The CDR3 contains 15 residues. The V gene end was trimmed by 7 bases and the J gene end by 6 bases; junction bases not matched to a gene: 11. Looked up from germline, CDR1 is MNHNS and CDR2 is SASEGT. The CDR3 loop reads CASISGQGRSQPQHF. The CDR3 region has the DNA TGTGCCAGCATTAGTGGACAGGGTAGGAGTCAGCCCCAGCATTTT.

The chain joins TRBV9 to TRBJ2-2; D possibly corresponds to TRBD1 (6 bases). Looked up from germline, CDR1 is SGDLS and CDR2 is YYNGEE. The CDR3 covers 15 residues. The ends were cut back, 2 bases at V and 4 bases at J, with 12 bases in the middle. The CDR3 DNA reads as TGTGCCAGCAGCGTCAGGGGAGTAGGCACCGGGGAGCTGTTTTTT. Translating gives CASSVRGVGTGELFF.

The CDR3 DNA is TGTGCCAGAAGCCCTACAGGGCCCTACCCCTACGAGCAGTACTTC. Translation gives CARSPTGPYPYEQYF. The rearrangement joins TRBV5-3 to TRBJ2-7, with a possible D match to TRBD1 (6 bases). TRBV5-3 is an open reading frame whose function is uncertain. Trimming removed 4 bases from V and 2 bases from J, with 16 bases in between. The CDR3 extends over 15 amino acids.

The chain couples TRBV10-3 to TRBJ1-4; 12 bases line up with TRBD1. J lost 1 base, V lost 6 bases, and 9 bases had no gene match. CDR3 length equals 18 residues. From germline, CDR1 is ENHRY and CDR2 SYGVKD. Written as DNA, the CDR3 is TGTGCCATCAGGGGACAGGGGGCAAAGGAAGGAACTAATGAAAAACTGTTTTTT. Protein product: CAIRGQGAKEGTNEKLFF.

For this clone: The identical CDR3 is also encoded by other nucleotide sequences in the sample. This sequence joins TRBV2 and TRBJ1-1; 7 nucleotides align to TRBD1. In germline, CDR1 is SNHLY, CDR2 FYNNEI. Trimming at V came to 5 bases and at J to 1 base, leaving 7 bases not matched to a gene. This CDR3 region has 15 residues. The CDR3 DNA follows: TGTGCCAGCAGTTATCAGGGGACAGCGAACACTGAAGCTTTCTTT. Residues: CASSYQGTANTEAFF.

V is TRBV4-1 and J is TRBJ2-3, with TRBD1 matching over 11 bases. With 1 base clipped from V and 2 bases from J, the junction kept 8 bases outside the gene matches. The CDR3 contains 18 residues. Germline V gene data show CDR1 as MGHRA and CDR2 as YSYEKL. The CDR3 bases are TGCGCCAGCAGCCAAGCGGGGGGACAGGGGGGTGTCACAGATACGCAGTATTTT. Residues: CASSQAGGQGGVTDTQYF.

The table lists this clone with a few counts. V is TRBV28 and J is TRBJ1-5; perhaps TRBD1 as D (5 bases). The CDR3 loop spans 15 amino acids. The V gene lost 2 bases and the J gene lost 2 bases, with 10 bases spanning the gap. CDR1 MDHEN and CDR2 SYDVKM come from the germline V gene. Here the CDR3 reads CASSLVGVGNQPQHF. In nucleotides, the CDR3 is TGTGCCAGCAGTTTAGTAGGGGTCGGCAATCAGCCCCAGCATTTT.

The chain links TRBV19 to TRBJ2-5; tentative D call: TRBD1 (5 bases). The CDR3 runs to 13 residues. The germline V gene encodes CDR1 LNHDA and CDR2 SQIVND (reference sequence). The germline V and J ends were trimmed by 1 base and 8 bases, with 11 bases remaining between them. The CDR3 bases are TGTGCCAGTAGTATAGCGCAGGGTTTTACCCAGTACTTC. Encoded protein: CASSIAQGFTQYF.